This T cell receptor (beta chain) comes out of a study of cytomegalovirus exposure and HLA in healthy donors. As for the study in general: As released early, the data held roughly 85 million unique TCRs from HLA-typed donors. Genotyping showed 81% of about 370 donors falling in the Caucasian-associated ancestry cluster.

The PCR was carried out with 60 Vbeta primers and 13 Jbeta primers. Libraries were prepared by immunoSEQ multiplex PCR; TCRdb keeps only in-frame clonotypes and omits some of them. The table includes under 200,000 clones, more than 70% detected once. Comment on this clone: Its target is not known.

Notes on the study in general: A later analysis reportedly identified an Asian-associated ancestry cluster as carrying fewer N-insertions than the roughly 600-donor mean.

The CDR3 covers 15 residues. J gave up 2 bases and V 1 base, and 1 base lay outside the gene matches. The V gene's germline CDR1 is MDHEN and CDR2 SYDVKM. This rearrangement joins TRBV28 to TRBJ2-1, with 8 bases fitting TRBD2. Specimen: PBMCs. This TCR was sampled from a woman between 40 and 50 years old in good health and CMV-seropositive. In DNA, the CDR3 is TGTGCCAGCAGTTTATCGACTAGCGCCTACAATGAGCAGTTCTTC. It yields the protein CASSLSTSAYNEQFF.